This is a list of T cell receptor beta chains from one sample in a study. One entry per CDR3 protein results from TCRdb running MiXCR on the 5' RACE reads. This table has approximately 58,000 distinct CDR3 sequences, more than 25% appearing once. The sequencing input was tumor-infiltrating Tregs sorted from the breast tumor. These receptors all come from a female donor with breast cancer. Both conserved end residues are part of each CDR3.

TRBJ2-5 | 16 | TRBV28 | CASSVSSGSFQETQYF
TRBJ1-5 | 20 | TRBV6-2/TRBV6-3 | CASSYRGFDRAKHSNQPQHF
TRBJ1-2 | 14 | TRBV5-1 | CASSLVRGAYGYTF
TRBJ1-1 | 15 | TRBV9 | CASSVGGRGNTEAFF
TRBJ2-3 | 15 | TRBV12-3/TRBV12-4 | CATSPGVAYTDTQYF
TRBJ2-5 | 14 | TRBV7-2 | CASSFGGSGKTQYF
TRBJ1-2 | 13 | TRBV5-8 | CASSSGTKEGYTF
TRBJ2-3 | 12 | TRBV5-4 | CASSALSDTQYF
TRBJ2-7 | 15 | TRBV5-1 | CASSVAGTRSYEQYF
TRBJ2-3 | 15 | TRBV7-9 | CASSLAAPRTDTQYF
TRBJ2-5 | 15 | TRBV7-2 | CASSLAGQVGETQYF
TRBJ2-5 | 11 | TRBV7-9 | CASRGQETQYF
TRBJ1-6 | 13 | TRBV2 | CASTTGGDSPLHF
TRBJ1-4 | 14 | TRBV5-1 | CTGTIGGTNEKLFF
TRBJ1-3 | 13 | TRBV28 | CASVDRVGNTIYF
TRBJ1-2 | 15 | TRBV4-1 | CASSQERGRGYGYTF
TRBJ1-2 | 14 | TRBV7-2 | CASSLTPPNYGYTF
TRBJ1-2 | 12 | TRBV9 | CASSPLFSGYTF
TRBJ2-6 | 14 | TRBV20-1 | CSASQGTGANVLTF
TRBJ1-2 | 15 | TRBV5-1 | CASSSLGQGMYGYTF
TRBJ2-2 | 13 | TRBV12-3/TRBV12-4 | CASSLFLGGELFF
TRBJ2-1 | 19 | TRBV7-9 | CASSPTPDRSFSSYNEQFF
TRBJ1-5 | 15 | TRBV7-9 | CASRPSGTDNQPQHF
TRBJ2-1 | 14 | TRBV28 | CASTGTGGYNEQFF
TRBJ2-7 | 15 | TRBV9 | CASSVASDRAHEQYF
TRBJ1-1 | 15 | TRBV20-1 | CSAGTGAGGNTEAFF
TRBJ2-2 | 15 | TRBV7-3 | CASSMGLAGTPELFF
TRBJ2-2 | 13 | TRBV20-1 | CSMSREYTGELFF
TRBJ2-5 | 16 | TRBV20-1 | CSARVVSGGSFETQNF
TRBJ1-2 | 14 | TRBV20-1 | CSARPGQGDDGYTF
TRBJ1-1 | 14 | TRBV7-3 | CASSATGEDTEAFF
TRBJ1-2 | 14 | TRBV5-1 | CASSRWEAGYGYTF
TRBJ1-3 | 15 | TRBV7-9 | CASSLRGDTGNTIYF
TRBJ2-3 | 15 | TRBV7-8 | CASSFTRGPRDTQYF
TRBJ2-1 | 14 | TRBV5-1 | CASSFSRAYNEQFF
TRBJ1-6 | 17 | TRBV12-3/TRBV12-4 | CASSFIGGGQVNSPLHF
TRBJ2-3 | 14 | TRBV5-1 | CASSLAEVTDTQYF
TRBJ1-3 | 15 | TRBV11-2 | CASSSARGQGNTIYF
TRBJ2-2 | 16 | TRBV5-1 | CASSLGPQGDTGELFF
TRBJ2-3 | 18 | TRBV7-9 | CASSLWLAGAPGTDTQYF
TRBJ1-1 | 18 | TRBV6-6 | CASSYPLRDARPNTEAFF
TRBJ2-1 | 11 | TRBV27 | CATQPRREQFF
TRBJ2-3 | 13 | TRBV12-3/TRBV12-4 | CASSLRGSDTQYF
TRBJ2-1 | 11 | TRBV7-2 | CASRLVSEQFF
TRBJ1-3 | 16 | TRBV9 | CASSVGGTMAGNTIYF
TRBJ1-4 | 14 | TRBV6-1 | CASSHGTYTEKLFF
TRBJ1-5 | 15 | TRBV7-9 | CASSGPGAKNQPQHF
TRBJ2-5 | 16 | TRBV5-4 | CASSRATVVAEETQYF
TRBJ2-3 | 12 | TRBV7-2 | CASSPAADTQYF